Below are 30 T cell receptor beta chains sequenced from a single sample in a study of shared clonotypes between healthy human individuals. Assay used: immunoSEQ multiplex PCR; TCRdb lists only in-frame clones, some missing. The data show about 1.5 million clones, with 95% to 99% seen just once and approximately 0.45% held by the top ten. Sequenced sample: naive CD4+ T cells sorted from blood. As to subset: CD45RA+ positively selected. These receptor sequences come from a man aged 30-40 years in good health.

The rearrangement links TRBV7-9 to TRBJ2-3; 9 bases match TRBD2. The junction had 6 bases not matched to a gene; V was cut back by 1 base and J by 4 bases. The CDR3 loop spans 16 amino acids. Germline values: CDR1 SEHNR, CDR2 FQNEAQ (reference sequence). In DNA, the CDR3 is TGTGCCAGCAGCTTAGGCAGCGGGAGGCCCCCAGATACGCAGTATTTT. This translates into CASSLGSGRPPDTQYF.

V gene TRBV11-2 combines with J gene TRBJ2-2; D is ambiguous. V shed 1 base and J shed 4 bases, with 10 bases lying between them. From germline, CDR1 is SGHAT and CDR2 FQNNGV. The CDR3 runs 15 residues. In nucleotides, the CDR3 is TGTGCCAGCAGCTTAGTTGGCCCTCCCACCGGGGAGCTGTTTTTT. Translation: CASSLVGPPTGELFF.

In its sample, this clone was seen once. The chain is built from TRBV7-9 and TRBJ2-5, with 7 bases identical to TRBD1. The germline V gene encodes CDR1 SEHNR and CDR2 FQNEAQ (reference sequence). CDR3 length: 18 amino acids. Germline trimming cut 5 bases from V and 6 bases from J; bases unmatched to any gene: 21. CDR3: CASSHSRGTAHVMKTQYF. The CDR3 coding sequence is TGTGCCAGCAGCCATTCGCGTGGGACAGCCCATGTCATGAAGACCCAGTACTTC.

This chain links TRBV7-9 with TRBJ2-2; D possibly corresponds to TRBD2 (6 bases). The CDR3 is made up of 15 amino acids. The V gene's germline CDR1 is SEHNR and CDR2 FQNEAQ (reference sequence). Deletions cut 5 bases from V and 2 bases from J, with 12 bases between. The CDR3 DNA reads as TGTGCCAGCAGCCCTTGGGGGGTAAACACCGGGGAGCTGTTTTTT. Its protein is CASSPWGVNTGELFF. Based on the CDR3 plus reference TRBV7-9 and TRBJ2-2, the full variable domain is DTGVSQNPRHKITKRGQNVTFRCDPISEHNRLYWYRQTLGQGPEFLTYFQNEAQLEKSRLLSDRFSAERPKGSFSTLEIQRTEQGDSAMYLCASSPWGVNTGELFFGEGSRLTVL.

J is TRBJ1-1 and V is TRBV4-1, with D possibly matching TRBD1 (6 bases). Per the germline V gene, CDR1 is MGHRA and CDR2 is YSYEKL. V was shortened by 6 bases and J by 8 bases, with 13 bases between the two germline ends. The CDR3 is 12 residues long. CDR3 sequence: CASSQMTGEAFF. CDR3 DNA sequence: TGCGCCAGCAGTCAAATGACAGGCGAAGCTTTCTTT.

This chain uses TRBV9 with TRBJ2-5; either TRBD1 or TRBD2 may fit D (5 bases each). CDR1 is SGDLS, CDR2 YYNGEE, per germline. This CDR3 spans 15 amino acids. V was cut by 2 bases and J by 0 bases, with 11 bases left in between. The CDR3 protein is CASSVQWGYQETQYF. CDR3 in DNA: TGTGCCAGCAGCGTCCAATGGGGGTACCAAGAGACCCAGTACTTC.

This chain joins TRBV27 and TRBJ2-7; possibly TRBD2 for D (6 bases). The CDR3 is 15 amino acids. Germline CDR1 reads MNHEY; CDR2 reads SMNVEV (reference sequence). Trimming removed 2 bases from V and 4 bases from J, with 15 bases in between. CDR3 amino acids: CASSLGGQGGYEQYF. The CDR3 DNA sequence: TGTGCCAGCAGTTTAGGAGGGCAAGGTGGGTACGAGCAGTACTTC.

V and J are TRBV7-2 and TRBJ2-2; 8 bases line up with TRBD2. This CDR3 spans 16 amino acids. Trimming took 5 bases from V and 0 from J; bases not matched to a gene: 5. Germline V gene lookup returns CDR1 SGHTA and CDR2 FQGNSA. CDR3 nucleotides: TGTGCCAGCAGCCTCCGGGGGGGCGCGAACACCGGGGAGCTGTTTTTT. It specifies CASSLRGGANTGELFF. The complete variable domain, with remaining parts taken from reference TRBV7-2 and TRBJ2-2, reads GAGVSQSPSNKVTEKGKDVELRCDPISGHTALYWYRQSLGQGLEFLIYFQGNSAPDKSGLPSDRFSAERTGGSVSTLTIQRTQQEDSAVYLCASSLRGGANTGELFFGEGSRLTVL.

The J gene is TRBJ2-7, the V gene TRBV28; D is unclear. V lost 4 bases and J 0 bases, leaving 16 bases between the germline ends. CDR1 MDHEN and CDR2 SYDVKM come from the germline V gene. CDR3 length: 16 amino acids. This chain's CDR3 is CASSWALERSSYEQYF. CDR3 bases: TGTGCCAGCAGTTGGGCTTTGGAGCGAAGCTCCTACGAGCAGTACTTC.

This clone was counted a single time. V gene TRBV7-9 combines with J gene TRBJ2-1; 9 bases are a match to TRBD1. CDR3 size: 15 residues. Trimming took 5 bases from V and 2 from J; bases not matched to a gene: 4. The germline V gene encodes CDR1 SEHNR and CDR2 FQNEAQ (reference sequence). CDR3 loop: CASSRTGATYNEQFF. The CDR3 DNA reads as TGTGCCAGCAGCCGGACAGGGGCTACCTACAATGAGCAGTTCTTC.

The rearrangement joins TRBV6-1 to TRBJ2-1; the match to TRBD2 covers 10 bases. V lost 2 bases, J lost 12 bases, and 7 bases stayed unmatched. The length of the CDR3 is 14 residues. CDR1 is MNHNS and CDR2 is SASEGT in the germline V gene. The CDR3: CASSEQLAGWGQFF. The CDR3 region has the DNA TGTGCCAGCAGTGAACAACTAGCGGGATGGGGGCAGTTCTTC.

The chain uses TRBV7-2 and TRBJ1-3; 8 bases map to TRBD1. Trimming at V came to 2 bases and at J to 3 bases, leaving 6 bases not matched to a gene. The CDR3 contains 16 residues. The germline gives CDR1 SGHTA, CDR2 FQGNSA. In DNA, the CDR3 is TGTGCCAGCAGCTTAAATCAGGGGGCGCTTGGAAACACCATATATTTT. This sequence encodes CASSLNQGALGNTIYF. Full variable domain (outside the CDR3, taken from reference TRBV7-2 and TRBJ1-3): GAGVSQSPSNKVTEKGKDVELRCDPISGHTALYWYRQSLGQGLEFLIYFQGNSAPDKSGLPSDRFSAERTGGSVSTLTIQRTQQEDSAVYLCASSLNQGALGNTIYFGEGSWLTVV.

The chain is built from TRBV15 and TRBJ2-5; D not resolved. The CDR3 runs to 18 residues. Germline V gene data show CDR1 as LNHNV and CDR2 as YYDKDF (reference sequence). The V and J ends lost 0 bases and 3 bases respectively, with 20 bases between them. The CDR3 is CATSRDLPLAVLEETQYF. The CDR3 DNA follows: TGTGCCACCAGCAGAGATCTTCCGTTGGCCGTGCTGGAAGAGACCCAGTACTTC.

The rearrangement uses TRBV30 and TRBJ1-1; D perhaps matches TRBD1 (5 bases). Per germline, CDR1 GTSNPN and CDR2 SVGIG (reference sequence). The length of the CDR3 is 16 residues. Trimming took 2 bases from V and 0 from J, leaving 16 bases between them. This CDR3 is CAWSWSGDVLNTEAFF. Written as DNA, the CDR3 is TGTGCCTGGAGTTGGTCTGGGGACGTACTGAACACTGAAGCTTTCTTT.

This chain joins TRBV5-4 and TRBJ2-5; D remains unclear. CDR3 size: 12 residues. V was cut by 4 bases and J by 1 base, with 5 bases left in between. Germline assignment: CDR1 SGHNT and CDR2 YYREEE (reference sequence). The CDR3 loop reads CASSQFQETQYF. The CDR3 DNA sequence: TGTGCCAGCAGCCAATTCCAAGAGACCCAGTACTTC.

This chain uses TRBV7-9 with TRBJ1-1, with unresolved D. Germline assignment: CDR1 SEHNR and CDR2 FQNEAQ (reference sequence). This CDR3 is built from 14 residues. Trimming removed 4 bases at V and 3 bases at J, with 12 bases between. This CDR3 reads CASSSFSPDTEAFF. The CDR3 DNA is TGTGCCAGCAGCTCTTTCTCCCCGGACACTGAAGCTTTCTTT.

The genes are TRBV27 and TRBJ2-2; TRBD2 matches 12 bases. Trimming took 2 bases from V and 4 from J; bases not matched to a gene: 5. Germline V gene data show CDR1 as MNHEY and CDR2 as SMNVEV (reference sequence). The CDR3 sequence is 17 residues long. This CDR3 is CASSLLAGGQVTGELFF. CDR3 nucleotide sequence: TGTGCCAGCAGTTTACTAGCGGGAGGGCAAGTCACCGGGGAGCTGTTTTTT.

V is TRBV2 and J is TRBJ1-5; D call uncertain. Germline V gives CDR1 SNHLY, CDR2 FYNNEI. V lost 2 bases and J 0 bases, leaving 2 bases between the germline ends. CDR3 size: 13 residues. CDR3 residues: CASSEYSNQPQHF. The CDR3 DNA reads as TGTGCCAGCAGTGAATATAGCAATCAGCCCCAGCATTTT.

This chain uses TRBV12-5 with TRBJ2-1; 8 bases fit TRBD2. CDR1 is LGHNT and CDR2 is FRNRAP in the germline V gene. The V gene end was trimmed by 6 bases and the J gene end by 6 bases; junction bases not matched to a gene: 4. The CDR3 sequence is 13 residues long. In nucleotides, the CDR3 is TGTGCTAGTGGCCTCGGGGGGGTCAATGAGCAGTTCTTC. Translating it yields CASGLGGVNEQFF.

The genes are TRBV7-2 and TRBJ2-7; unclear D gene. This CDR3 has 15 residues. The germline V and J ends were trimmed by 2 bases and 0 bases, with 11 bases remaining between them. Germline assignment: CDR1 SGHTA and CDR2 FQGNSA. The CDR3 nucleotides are TGTGCCAGCAGCTTAACTGGCGGAAACTCCTACGAGCAGTACTTC. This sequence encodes CASSLTGGNSYEQYF. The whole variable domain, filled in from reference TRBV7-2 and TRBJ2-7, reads GAGVSQSPSNKVTEKGKDVELRCDPISGHTALYWYRQSLGQGLEFLIYFQGNSAPDKSGLPSDRFSAERTGGSVSTLTIQRTQQEDSAVYLCASSLTGGNSYEQYFGPGTRLTVT.

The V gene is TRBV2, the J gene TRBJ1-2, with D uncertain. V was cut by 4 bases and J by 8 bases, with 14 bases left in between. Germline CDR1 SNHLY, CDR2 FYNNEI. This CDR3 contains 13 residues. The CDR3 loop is CASSVPRVGGYTF. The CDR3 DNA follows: TGTGCCAGCAGTGTTCCGAGGGTAGGAGGCTACACCTTC.

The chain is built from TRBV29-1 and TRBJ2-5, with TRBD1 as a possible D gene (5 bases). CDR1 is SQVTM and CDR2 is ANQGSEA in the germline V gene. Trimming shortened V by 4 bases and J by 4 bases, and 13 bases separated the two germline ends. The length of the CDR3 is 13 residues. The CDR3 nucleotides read TGCAGCGTTGTCAGTTTGGGGCTAGAGACCCAGTACTTC. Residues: CSVVSLGLETQYF.

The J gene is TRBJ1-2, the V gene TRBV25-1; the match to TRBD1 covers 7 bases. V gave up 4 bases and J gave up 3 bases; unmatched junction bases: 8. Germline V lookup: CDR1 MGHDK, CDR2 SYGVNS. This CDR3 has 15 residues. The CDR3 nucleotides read TGTGCCAGCAGTGCCTTACGGGGACAGCACTATGGCTACACCTTC. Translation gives CASSALRGQHYGYTF.

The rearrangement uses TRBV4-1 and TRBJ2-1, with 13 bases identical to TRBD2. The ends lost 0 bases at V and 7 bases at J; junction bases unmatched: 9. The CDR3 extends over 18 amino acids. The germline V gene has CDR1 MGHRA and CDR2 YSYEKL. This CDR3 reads CASSQEGGGLAGVNEQFF. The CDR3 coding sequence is TGCGCCAGCAGCCAAGAAGGAGGTGGACTAGCGGGAGTTAATGAGCAGTTCTTC.

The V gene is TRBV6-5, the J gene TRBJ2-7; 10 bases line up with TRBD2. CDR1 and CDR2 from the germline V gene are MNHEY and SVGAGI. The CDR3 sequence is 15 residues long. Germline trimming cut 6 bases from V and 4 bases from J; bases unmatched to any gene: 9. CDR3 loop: CASRLEREGWYEQYF. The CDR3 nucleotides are TGTGCCAGCAGACTGGAGCGGGAGGGCTGGTACGAGCAGTACTTC.

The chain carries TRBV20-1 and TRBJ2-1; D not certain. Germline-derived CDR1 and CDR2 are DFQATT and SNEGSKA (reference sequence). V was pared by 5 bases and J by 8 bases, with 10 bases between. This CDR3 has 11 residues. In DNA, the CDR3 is TGCAGTGCTCGGTGGGCCTATGAGCAGTTCTTC. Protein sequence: CSARWAYEQFF.

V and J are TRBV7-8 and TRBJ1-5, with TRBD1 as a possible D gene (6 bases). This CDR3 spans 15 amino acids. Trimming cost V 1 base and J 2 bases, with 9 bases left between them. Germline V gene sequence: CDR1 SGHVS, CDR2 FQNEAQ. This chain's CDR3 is CASSLVEGGNQPQHF. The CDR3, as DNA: TGTGCCAGCAGCTTAGTGGAGGGGGGCAATCAGCCCCAGCATTTT. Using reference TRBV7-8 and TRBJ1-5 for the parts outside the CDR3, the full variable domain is GAGVSQSPRYKVAKRGQDVALRCDPISGHVSLFWYQQALGQGPEFLTYFQNEAQLDKSGLPSDRFFAERPEGSVSTLKIQRTQQEDSAVYLCASSLVEGGNQPQHFGDGTRLSIL.

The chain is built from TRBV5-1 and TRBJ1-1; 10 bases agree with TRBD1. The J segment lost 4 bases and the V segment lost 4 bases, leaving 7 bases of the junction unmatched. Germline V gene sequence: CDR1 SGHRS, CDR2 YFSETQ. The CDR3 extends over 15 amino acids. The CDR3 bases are TGCGCCAGCAGCCCCGACAGGGGGCGCGTCACTGAAGCTTTCTTT. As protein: CASSPDRGRVTEAFF.

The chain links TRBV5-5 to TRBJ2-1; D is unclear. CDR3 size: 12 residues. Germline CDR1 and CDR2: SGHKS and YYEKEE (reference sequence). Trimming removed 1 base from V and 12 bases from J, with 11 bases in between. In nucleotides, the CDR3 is TGTGCCAGCAGCTTGTCTAGTCTGGTGCAGTTCTTC. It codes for CASSLSSLVQFF.

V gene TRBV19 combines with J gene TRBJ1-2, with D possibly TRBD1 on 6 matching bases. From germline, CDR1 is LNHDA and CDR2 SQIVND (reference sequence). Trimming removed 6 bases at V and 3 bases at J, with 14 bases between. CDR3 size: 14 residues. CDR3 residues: CASRMLGADYGYTF. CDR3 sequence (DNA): TGTGCCAGTAGGATGTTGGGGGCGGACTATGGCTACACCTTC.